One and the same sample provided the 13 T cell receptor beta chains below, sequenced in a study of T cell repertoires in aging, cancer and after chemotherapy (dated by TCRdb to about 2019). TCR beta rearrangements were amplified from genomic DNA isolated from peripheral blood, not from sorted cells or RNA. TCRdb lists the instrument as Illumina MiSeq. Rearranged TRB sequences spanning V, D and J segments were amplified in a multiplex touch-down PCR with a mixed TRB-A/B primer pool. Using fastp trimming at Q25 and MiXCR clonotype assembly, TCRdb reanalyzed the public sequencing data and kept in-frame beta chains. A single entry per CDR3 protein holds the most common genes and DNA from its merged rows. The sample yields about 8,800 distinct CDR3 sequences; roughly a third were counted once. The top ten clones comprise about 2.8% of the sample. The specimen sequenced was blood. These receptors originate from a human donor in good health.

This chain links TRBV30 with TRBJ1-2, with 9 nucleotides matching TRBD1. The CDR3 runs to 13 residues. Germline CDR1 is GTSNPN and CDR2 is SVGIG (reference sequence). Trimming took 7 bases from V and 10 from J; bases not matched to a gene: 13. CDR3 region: CASRDRESYNYTF. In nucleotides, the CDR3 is TGTGCCTCCCGGGACAGGGAGAGCTATAACTACACCTTC.

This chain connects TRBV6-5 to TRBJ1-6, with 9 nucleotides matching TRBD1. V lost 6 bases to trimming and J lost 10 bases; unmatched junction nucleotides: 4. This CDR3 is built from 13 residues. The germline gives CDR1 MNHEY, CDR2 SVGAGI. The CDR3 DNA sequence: TGTGCCAGCAGGCGGGACAGGGCCTCACCCCTCCACTTT. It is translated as CASRRDRASPLHF.

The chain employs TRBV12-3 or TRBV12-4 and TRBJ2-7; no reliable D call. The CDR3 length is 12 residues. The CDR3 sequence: CVSSSTFYEQYF. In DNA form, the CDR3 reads TGTGTTAGCAGCTCTACTTTTTACGAGCAGTACTTC.

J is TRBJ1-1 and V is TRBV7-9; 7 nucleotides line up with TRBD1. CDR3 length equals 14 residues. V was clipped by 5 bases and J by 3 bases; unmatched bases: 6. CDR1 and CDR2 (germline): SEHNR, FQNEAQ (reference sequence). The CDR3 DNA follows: TGTGCCAGCAGCCTACAGGGGATCGACACTGAAGCTTTCTTT. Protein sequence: CASSLQGIDTEAFF.

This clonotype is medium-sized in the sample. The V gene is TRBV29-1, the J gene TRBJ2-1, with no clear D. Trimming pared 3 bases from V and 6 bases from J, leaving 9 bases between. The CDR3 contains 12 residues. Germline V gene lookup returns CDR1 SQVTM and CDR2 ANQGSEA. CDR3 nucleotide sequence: TGCAGCGTTGACATCGTGGCCAATGAGCAGTTCTTC. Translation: CSVDIVANEQFF.

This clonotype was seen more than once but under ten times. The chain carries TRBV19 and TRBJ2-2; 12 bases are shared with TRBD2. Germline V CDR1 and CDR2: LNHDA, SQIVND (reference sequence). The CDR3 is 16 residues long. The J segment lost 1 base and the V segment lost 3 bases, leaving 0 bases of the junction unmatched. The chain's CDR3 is CASSMTSGGNTGELFF. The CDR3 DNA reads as TGTGCCAGTAGTATGACTAGCGGGGGGAACACCGGGGAGCTGTTTTTT.

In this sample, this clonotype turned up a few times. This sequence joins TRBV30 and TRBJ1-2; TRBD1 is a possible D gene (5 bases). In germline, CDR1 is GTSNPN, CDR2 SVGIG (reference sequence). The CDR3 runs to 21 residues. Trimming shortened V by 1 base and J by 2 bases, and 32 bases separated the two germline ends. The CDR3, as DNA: TGTGCCTGGAGTGCCCGGCGGAGACGGGGCAGGCCCTCGCCCCGAAACTATGGCTACACCTTC. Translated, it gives CAWSARRRRGRPSPRNYGYTF.

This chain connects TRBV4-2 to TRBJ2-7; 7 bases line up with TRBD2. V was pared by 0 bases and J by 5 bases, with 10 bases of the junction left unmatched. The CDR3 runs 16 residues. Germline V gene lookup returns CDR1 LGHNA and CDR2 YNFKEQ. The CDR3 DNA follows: TGTGCCAGCAGCCAAGATGGGACGGGGGGTGTGAACGAGCAGTACTTC. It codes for CASSQDGTGGVNEQYF.

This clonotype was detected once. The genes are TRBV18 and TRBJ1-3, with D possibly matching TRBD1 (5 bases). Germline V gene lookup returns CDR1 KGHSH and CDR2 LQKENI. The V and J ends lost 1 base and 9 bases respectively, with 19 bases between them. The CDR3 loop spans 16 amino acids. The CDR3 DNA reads TGTGCCAGCTCACCACGCGGGGCGGGAACCGGAGCCACCATATATTTT. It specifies CASSPRGAGTGATIYF. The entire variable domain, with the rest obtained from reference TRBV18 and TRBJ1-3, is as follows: NAGVMQNPRHLVRRRGQEARLRCSPMKGHSHVYWYRQLPEEGLKFMVYLQKENIIDESGMPKERFSAEFPKEGPSILRIQQVVRGDSAAYFCASSPRGAGTGATIYFGEGSWLTVV.

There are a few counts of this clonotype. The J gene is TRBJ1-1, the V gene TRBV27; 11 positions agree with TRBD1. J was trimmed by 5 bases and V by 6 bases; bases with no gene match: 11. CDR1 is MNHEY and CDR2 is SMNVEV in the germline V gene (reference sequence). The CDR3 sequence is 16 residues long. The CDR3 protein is CASSSLFGTGGTEAFF. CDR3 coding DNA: TGTGCCAGCAGCTCACTTTTTGGGACAGGGGGAACTGAAGCTTTCTTT.

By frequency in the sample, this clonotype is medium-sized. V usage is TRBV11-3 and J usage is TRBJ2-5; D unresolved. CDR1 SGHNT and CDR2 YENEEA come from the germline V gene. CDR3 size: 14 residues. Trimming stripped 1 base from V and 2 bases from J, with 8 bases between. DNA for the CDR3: TGTGCCAGCAGCTTAGTCGCCCGACAAGAGACCCAGTACTTC. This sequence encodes CASSLVARQETQYF.

CDR3 amino acids: CASSYTRTSGSRKQYF. The CDR3 DNA is TGTGCCAGCAGTTACACCAGGACTAGCGGGAGCCGAAAGCAGTACTTC. This chain uses TRBV6-5 with TRBJ2-7; 13 positions agree with TRBD2. The germline V gene encodes CDR1 MNHEY and CDR2 SVGAGI. This CDR3 has 16 amino acids. The V and J ends lost 2 bases and 8 bases, in that order; junction bases with no gene match: 9.

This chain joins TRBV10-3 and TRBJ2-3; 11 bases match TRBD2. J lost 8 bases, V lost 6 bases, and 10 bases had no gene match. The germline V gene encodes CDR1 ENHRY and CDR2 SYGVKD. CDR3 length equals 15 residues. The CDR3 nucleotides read TGTGCCATCAGAACTAGCGGGGGCGCCTCTGGTACGCAGTATTTT. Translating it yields CAIRTSGGASGTQYF.